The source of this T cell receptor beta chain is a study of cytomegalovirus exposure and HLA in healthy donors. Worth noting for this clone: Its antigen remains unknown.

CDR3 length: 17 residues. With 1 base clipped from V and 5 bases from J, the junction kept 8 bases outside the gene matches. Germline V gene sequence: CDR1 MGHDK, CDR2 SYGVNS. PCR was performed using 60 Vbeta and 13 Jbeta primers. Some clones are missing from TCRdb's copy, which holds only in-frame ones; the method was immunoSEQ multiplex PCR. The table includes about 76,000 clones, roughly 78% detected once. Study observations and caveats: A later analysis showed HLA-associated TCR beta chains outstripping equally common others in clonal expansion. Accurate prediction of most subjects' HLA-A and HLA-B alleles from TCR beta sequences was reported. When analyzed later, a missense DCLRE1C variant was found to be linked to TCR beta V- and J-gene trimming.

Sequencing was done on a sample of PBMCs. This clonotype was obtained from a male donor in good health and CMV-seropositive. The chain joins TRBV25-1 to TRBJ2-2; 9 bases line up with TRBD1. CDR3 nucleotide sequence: TGTGCCAGCAGTGAATCGGGACAGGGAATGAATACCGGGGAGCTGTTTTTT. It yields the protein CASSESGQGMNTGELFF.